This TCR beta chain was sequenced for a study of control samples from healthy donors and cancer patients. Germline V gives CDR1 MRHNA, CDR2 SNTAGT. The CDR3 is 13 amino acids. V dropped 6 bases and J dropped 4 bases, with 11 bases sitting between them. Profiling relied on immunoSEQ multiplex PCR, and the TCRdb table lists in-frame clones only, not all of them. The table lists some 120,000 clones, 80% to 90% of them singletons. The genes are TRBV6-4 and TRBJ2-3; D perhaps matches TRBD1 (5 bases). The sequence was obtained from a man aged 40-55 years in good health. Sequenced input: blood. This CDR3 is CASSRQSSDTQYF. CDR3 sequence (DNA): TGTGCCAGCAGCCGACAGAGTTCAGATACGCAGTATTTT.